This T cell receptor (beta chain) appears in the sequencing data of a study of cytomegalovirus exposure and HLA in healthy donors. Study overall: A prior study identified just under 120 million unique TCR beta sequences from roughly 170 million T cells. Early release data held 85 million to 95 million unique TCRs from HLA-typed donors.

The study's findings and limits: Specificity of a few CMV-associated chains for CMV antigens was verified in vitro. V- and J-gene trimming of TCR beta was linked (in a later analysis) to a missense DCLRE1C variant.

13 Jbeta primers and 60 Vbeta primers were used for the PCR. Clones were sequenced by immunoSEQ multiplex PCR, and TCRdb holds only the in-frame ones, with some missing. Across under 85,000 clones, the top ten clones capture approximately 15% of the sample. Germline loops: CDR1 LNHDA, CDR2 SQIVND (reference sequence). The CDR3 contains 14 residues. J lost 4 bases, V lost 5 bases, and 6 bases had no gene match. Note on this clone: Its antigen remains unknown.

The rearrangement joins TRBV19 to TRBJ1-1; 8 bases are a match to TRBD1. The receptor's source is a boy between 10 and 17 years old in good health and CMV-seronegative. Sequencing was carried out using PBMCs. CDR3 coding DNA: TGTGCCAGTAGTGGAAGGACAGGGCTCACTGAAGCTTTCTTT. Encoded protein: CASSGRTGLTEAFF.